This TCR beta chain came from a study of blood T cell repertoires in COVID-19. In the study overall: The United States, Italy and Spain supplied acute and convalescent COVID-19 samples. Nucleic acid was either cDNA or gDNA, and it came from T cells, B-cell-depleted T cells, or PBMCs.

Authors' data handling: Cell counts per sample came from amplifying reference gene primers. Using immunoSEQ multiplex PCR, the repertoire was profiled, and TCRdb retains in-frame clones only, with some absent. V and J calls and clone size are those listed in that table; D and trimming were worked out from the DNA. The sample has fewer than 110,000 clones; more than 75% are singletons. The CDR3 length is 14 residues. V lost 5 bases, J lost 2 bases, and 5 bases stayed unmatched. Germline V CDR1 and CDR2: SGHVS, FQNEAQ. Only a few counts were recorded for this clone. The receptor was isolated from a human donor in a cohort sampled during active COVID-19. This chain links TRBV7-8 with TRBJ1-1, with 7 nucleotides matching TRBD1. The specimen was peripheral blood. The CDR3 nucleotides are TGTGCCAGCAGCCCGCGGACAGGTAACACTGAAGCTTTCTTT. It encodes CASSPRTGNTEAFF. Full variable domain (remainder filled in from reference TRBV7-8 and TRBJ1-1): GAGVSQSPRYKVAKRGQDVALRCDPISGHVSLFWYQQALGQGPEFLTYFQNEAQLDKSGLPSDRFFAERPEGSVSTLKIQRTQQEDSAVYLCASSPRTGNTEAFFGQGTRLTVV.